This entry describes one T cell receptor (beta chain). The antigen is unknown. TCRdb keeps only in-frame clones here, not all; method: immunoSEQ multiplex PCR. The repertoire holds more than 150,000 clones, with 90% as singletons. This sample stems from a study of T cell responses to AZD1222 COVID-19 vaccine. Study-wide results and limits: A reported finding is that nearly half of spike-specific TCRs target unmutated variant regions. Increases in Spike-specific TCR breadth and depth were seen after two AZD1222 doses. Samples come after the peak T cell response, not at day 14.

Germline V gene data show CDR1 as SEHNR and CDR2 as FQNEAQ (reference sequence). With 5 bases removed from V and 0 bases from J, the gap between germline ends came to 15 bases. This CDR3 has 16 residues. The rearrangement joins TRBV7-9 to TRBJ2-3, with D possibly matching TRBD1 (5 bases). The sequence was obtained from an adult in good health. This sample comprised peripheral blood, obtained on day 0 of AZD1222 vaccination. The CDR3 reads CASSPPWAGSTDTQYF. DNA for the CDR3: TGTGCCAGCAGCCCACCCTGGGCAGGGAGCACAGATACGCAGTATTTT.